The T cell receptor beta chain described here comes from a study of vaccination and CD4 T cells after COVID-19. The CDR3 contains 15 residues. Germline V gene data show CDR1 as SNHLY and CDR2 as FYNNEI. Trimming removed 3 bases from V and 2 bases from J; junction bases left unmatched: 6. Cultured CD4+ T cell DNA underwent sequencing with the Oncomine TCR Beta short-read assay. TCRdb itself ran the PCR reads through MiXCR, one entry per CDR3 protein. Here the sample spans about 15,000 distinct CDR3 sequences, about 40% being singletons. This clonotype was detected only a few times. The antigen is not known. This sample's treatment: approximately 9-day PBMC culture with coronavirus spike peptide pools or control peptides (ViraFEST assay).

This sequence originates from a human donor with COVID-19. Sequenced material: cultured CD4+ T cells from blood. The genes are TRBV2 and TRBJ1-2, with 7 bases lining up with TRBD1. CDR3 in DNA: TGTGCCAGCAGTGATAGGGCAGGGGGAAACTATGGCTACACCTTC. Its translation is CASSDRAGGNYGYTF.